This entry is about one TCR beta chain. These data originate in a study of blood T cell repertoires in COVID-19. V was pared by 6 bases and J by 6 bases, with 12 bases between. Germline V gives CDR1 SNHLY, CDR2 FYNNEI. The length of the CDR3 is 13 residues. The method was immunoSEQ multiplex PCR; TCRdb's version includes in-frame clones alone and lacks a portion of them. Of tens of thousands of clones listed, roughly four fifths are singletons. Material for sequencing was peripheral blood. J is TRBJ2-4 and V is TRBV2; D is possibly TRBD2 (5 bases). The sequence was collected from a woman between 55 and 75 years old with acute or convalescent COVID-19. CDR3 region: CASRFGEGNIQYF. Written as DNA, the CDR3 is TGTGCCAGCAGGTTCGGGGAAGGAAACATTCAGTACTTC.